The present TCR beta chain was sequenced within a study of CD8 T cells in Susac syndrome. Study-level results: The study found that Susac CD8+ clonal expansion peaked in TEMRA cells and active patients.

TEMRA cells were FACS-enriched, with CD8+ and CD4+ T cells isolated negatively. This clonotype was seen a single time. Its antigen is currently unknown. Reverse transcription of roughly 0.45 to 1 ug RNA used random hexamers. TCRdb reprocessed the immunoSEQ multiplex PCR reads via MiXCR and lists one record per CDR3 protein. Of some 110,000 distinct CDR3 sequences listed, roughly 95% are singletons. The CDR3 spans 15 residues. V lost 0 bases, J lost 7 bases, and 14 bases lay in between. Looked up from germline, CDR1 is SGHRS and CDR2 is YFSETQ. This TCR was recovered from a human donor with Susac syndrome. The chain uses TRBV5-1 and TRBJ2-4, with D tentatively TRBD1 (5 bases). Sequenced sample: CD8+ T cells from PBMCs. Written as DNA, the CDR3 is TGCGCCAGCAGCTTGGATCCAGGGCCGTTCAACATTCAGTACTTC. Amino acid sequence: CASSLDPGPFNIQYF.